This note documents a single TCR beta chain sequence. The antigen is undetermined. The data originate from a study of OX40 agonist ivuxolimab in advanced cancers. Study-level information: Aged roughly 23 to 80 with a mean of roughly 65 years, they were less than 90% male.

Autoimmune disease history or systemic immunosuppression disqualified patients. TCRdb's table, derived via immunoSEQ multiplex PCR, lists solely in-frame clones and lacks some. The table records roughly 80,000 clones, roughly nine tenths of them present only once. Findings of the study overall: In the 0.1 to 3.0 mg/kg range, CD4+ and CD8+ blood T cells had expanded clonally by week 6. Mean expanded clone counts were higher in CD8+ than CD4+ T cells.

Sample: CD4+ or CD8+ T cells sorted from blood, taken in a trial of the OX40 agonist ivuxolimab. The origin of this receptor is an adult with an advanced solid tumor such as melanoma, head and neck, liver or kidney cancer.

CDR3 coding DNA: TGTGCCAGCAGCGTAGCACAGGGGGTTGGCACAGATACGCAGTATTTT. Its translation is CASSVAQGVGTDTQYF. The chain has TRBV9 and TRBJ2-3; 8 nucleotides align to TRBD1. This CDR3 has 16 residues. The germline V gene has CDR1 SGDLS and CDR2 YYNGEE. The trim removed 0 bases at V and 1 base at J, leaving 4 bases unmatched.